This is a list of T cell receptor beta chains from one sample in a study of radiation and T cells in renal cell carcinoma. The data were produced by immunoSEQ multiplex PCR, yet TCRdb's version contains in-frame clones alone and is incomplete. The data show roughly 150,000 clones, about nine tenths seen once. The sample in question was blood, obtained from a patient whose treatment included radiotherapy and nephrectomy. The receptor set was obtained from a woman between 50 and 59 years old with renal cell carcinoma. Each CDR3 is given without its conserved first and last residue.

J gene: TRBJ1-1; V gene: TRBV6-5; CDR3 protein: ASRTGSEAF
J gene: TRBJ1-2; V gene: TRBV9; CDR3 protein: ASSDPGTGYGYGYT
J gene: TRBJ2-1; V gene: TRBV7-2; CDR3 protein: ASSFVLAGGLGFEQF
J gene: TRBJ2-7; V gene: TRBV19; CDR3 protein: ASSTRQGPYEQY
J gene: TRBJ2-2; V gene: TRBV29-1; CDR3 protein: SVGLAGGRDTGELF
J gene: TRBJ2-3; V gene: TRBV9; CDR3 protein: ASSVDLAGGGDTQY
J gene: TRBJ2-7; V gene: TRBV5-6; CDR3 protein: ASSYGQGAYEQY
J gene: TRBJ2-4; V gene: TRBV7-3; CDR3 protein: ASSTGVLAKNIQY
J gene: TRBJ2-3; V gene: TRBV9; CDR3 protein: ASTPRAGGTDTQY
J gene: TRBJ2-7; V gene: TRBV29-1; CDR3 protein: SVRQPGYEQY
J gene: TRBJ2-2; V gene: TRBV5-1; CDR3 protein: ASSRTSGTNTGELF
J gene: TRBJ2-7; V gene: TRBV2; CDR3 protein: ASSVVSGPYEQY
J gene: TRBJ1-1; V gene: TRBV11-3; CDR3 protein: ASSLDRQGTEAF
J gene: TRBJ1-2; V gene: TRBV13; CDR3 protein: ASSFAGARSNYGYT
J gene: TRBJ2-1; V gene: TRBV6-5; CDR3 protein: ASRALGTGINEQF
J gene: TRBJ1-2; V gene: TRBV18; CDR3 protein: ASSPGTEYYGYT
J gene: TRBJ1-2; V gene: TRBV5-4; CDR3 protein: ASSLANGAIGGYT
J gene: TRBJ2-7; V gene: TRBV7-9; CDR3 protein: ASSARRSLIYYEQY
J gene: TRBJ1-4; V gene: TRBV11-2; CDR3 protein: ASSLATTNEKLF
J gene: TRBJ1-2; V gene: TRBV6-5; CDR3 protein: ASSYLDRNYGYT